These 31 T cell receptor beta chains came from one sample sequenced in a study of T cell responses to AZD1222 COVID-19 vaccine. The data were produced by immunoSEQ multiplex PCR, yet TCRdb's version contains in-frame clones alone and is incomplete. This sample carries about 93,000 clones, roughly nine tenths of them seen once, and the ten largest clones take about 2.5%. The sample here was peripheral blood, taken 28 days after the second AZD1222 dose. The source is an adult who received the AZD1222 COVID-19 vaccine.

Only one count was recorded for this clone. This sequence joins TRBV5-1 and TRBJ2-7; D is possibly TRBD1 (6 bases). The CDR3 sequence is 15 residues long. Trimming removed 3 bases from V and 0 bases from J, with 13 bases in between. CDR1 is SGHRS and CDR2 is YFSETQ in the germline V gene. This CDR3 reads CASSYQGSASYEQYF. The CDR3 region has the DNA TGCGCCAGCAGCTACCAGGGGTCTGCCTCCTACGAGCAGTACTTC.

Only one count was recorded for this clone. Here the CDR3 DNA reads TGTGCCAGCAGCTCCCAGAGTATAGACAGGGCCAAAAACATTCAGTACTTC. This encodes CASSSQSIDRAKNIQYF. This rearrangement joins TRBV5-4 to TRBJ2-4, with D possibly matching TRBD1 (6 bases). V was trimmed by 3 bases and J by 1 base, leaving 17 bases between them. The CDR3 extends over 17 amino acids. Germline V gene sequence: CDR1 SGHNT, CDR2 YYREEE (reference sequence).

The V gene is TRBV9, the J gene TRBJ2-7, with D perhaps TRBD2 (5 bases). The CDR3 has 14 residues. CDR1 and CDR2 (germline): SGDLS, YYNGEE. V was pared by 4 bases and J by 5 bases, with 16 bases between. CDR3 loop: CASSYGGSVDEQYF. As DNA, the CDR3 is TGTGCCAGCAGCTACGGAGGATCGGTAGACGAGCAGTACTTC. The whole variable domain, filled in from reference TRBV9 and TRBJ2-7, reads DSGVTQTPKHLITATGQRVTLRCSPRSGDLSVYWYQQSLDQGLQFLIQYYNGEERAKGNILERFSAQQFPDLHSELNLSSLELGDSALYFCASSYGGSVDEQYFGPGTRLTVT.

The rearrangement joins TRBV5-6 to TRBJ1-4; maybe TRBD1 (5 bases). Germline-derived CDR1 and CDR2 are SGHDT and YYEEEE. The CDR3 extends over 14 amino acids. The germline V and J ends were trimmed by 4 bases and 8 bases, with 15 bases remaining between them. CDR3 in DNA: TGTGCCAGCAGCCCAGACCAGAGGGACGAAAAACTGTTTTTT. Its protein product is CASSPDQRDEKLFF.

With respect to this clone: Other DNA sequences in the same sample also yield this CDR3. The V call is TRBV11-2, the J call TRBJ1-1, with D uncertain. The germline V gene encodes CDR1 SGHAT and CDR2 FQNNGV. The V gene lost 3 bases and the J gene lost 1 base, with 6 bases spanning the gap. The CDR3 spans 13 residues. In nucleotides, the CDR3 is TGTGCCAGCAGCTTGGGGAGGAACACTGAAGCTTTCTTT. Translating it yields CASSLGRNTEAFF.

CDR3 region: CATRTYNEQFF. The CDR3 region has the DNA TGTGCCACCCGCACCTACAATGAGCAGTTCTTC. The J gene is TRBJ2-1, the V gene TRBV6-5, with unresolved D. CDR3 length: 11 residues. Trimming took off 10 bases at V and 2 bases at J, with 6 bases between the two ends. CDR1 and CDR2 (germline): MNHEY, SVGAGI.

The CDR3 loop reads CASSYNTGGDEKLFF. In DNA, the CDR3 is TGCGCCAGCAGCTACAATACCGGGGGTGATGAAAAACTGTTTTTT. The rearrangement joins TRBV5-1 to TRBJ1-4, with D perhaps TRBD1 (5 bases). The CDR3 runs 15 residues. V lost 3 bases and J 6 bases, leaving 15 bases between the germline ends. Looked up from germline, CDR1 is SGHRS and CDR2 is YFSETQ.

V gene TRBV9 combines with J gene TRBJ1-5; the match to TRBD1 covers 9 bases. V lost 4 bases to trimming and J lost 6 bases; unmatched junction nucleotides: 8. Germline-derived CDR1 and CDR2 are SGDLS and YYNGEE. This CDR3 contains 15 residues. The CDR3 region has the DNA TGTGCCAGCAGCACTGGGACAGGGAAAGGTCAGCCCCAGCATTTT. This codes for CASSTGTGKGQPQHF. Together with reference TRBV9 and TRBJ1-5, the CDR3 gives the full variable domain: DSGVTQTPKHLITATGQRVTLRCSPRSGDLSVYWYQQSLDQGLQFLIQYYNGEERAKGNILERFSAQQFPDLHSELNLSSLELGDSALYFCASSTGTGKGQPQHFGDGTRLSIL.

The V gene is TRBV7-2, the J gene TRBJ1-2; D gene ambiguous. From germline, CDR1 is SGHTA and CDR2 FQGNSA. The CDR3 consists of 14 residues. V was shortened by 4 bases and J by 1 base, with 10 bases between the two germline ends. The CDR3 sequence: CASSSEGNNYGYTF. CDR3 sequence (DNA): TGTGCCAGCAGCTCCGAAGGGAATAACTATGGCTACACCTTC.

The chain couples TRBV11-2 to TRBJ1-1; no clear D. Germline V gives CDR1 SGHAT, CDR2 FQNNGV. This CDR3 contains 13 residues. V lost 4 bases, J lost 6 bases, and 12 bases lay in between. The CDR3 reads CASSSEGGAEAFF. As DNA, the CDR3 is TGTGCCAGCAGCTCCGAGGGAGGCGCTGAAGCTTTCTTT.

The chain recombines TRBV9 with TRBJ2-7, with D possibly matching TRBD1 (6 bases). CDR1 is SGDLS and CDR2 is YYNGEE in the germline V gene. Trimming took 4 bases from V and 7 from J, leaving 18 bases between them. The CDR3 has 14 residues. CDR3 sequence reads: CASSPRQDANEQYF. The CDR3 DNA follows: TGTGCCAGCAGCCCCCGACAGGATGCCAATGAGCAGTACTTC.

The chain recombines TRBV14 with TRBJ2-4; D gene ambiguous. V lost 2 bases to trimming and J lost 4 bases, with 9 bases between them. Germline V gives CDR1 SGHDN, CDR2 FVKESK. The CDR3 length is 14 residues. CDR3 amino acids: CASSQMDQKNIQYF. The CDR3 DNA reads TGTGCCAGCAGCCAAATGGATCAAAAAAACATTCAGTACTTC.

This clone was picked up one time. This chain links TRBV27 with TRBJ1-2; maybe TRBD1 (6 bases). This CDR3 is 17 amino acids long. V was shortened by 2 bases and J by 5 bases, with 21 bases between the two germline ends. Per the germline V gene, CDR1 is MNHEY and CDR2 is SMNVEV (reference sequence). The CDR3 protein is CASSLRGGKNLGYGYTF. The CDR3 DNA follows: TGTGCCAGCAGTTTAAGAGGGGGTAAAAACCTCGGGTATGGCTACACCTTC.

This rearrangement joins TRBV6-6 to TRBJ1-5, with unresolved D. Trimming removed 6 bases at V and 3 bases at J, with 15 bases between. Germline CDR1 and CDR2: MNHNY and SVGAGI (reference sequence). This CDR3 is 15 amino acids long. The CDR3 sequence: CASSPRGSDNQPQHF. CDR3 coding DNA: TGTGCCAGCAGCCCCCGGGGATCCGACAATCAGCCCCAGCATTTT.

This chain links TRBV19 with TRBJ1-3, with D possibly matching TRBD1 (5 bases). V was shortened by 7 bases and J by 3 bases, with 10 bases between the two germline ends. Germline assignment: CDR1 LNHDA and CDR2 SQIVND (reference sequence). The CDR3 runs 13 residues. The CDR3 region has the DNA TGTGCCAGTACGGAGGGGCATGGAAACACCATATATTTT. Amino acid sequence: CASTEGHGNTIYF.

This clone has just a few counts. The chain recombines TRBV3-1 (or the pseudogene TRBV3-2) with TRBJ1-1, with no clear D. Germline V gives CDR1 LGHDT, CDR2 YNNKEL (reference sequence). This CDR3 has 14 residues. Trimming left V 2 bases short and J 0 bases short, with 7 bases between. The CDR3 DNA is TGTGCCAGCAGCCAAAGACACTTGAACACTGAAGCTTTCTTT. Its translation is CASSQRHLNTEAFF.

The rearrangement links TRBV2 to TRBJ1-1; the D is unclear. Trimming took 4 bases from V and 5 from J, leaving 17 bases between them. Germline V lookup: CDR1 SNHLY, CDR2 FYNNEI. The CDR3 is 15 residues long. The CDR3 DNA reads TGTGCCAGCAGTGCCAGCAGAGCGGAGGGAACTGAAGCTTTCTTT. It specifies CASSASRAEGTEAFF.

The chain has TRBV10-3 and TRBJ2-2; 9 bases align to TRBD1. Germline V gene sequence: CDR1 ENHRY, CDR2 SYGVKD. This CDR3 is built from 18 residues. V shed 0 bases and J 4 bases; nucleotides not matched to a gene: 9. The CDR3 spells CAISESTGGRVVTGELFF. In nucleotides, the CDR3 is TGTGCCATCAGTGAGTCCACAGGGGGCAGAGTAGTCACCGGGGAGCTGTTTTTT.

This sequence joins TRBV6-5 and TRBJ1-3, with D maybe TRBD1 (5 bases). Germline CDR1 and CDR2: MNHEY and SVGAGI. V shed 5 bases and J shed 4 bases, with 12 bases lying between them. CDR3 length: 14 residues. DNA for the CDR3: TGTGCCAGCAGTCGGGACTCCCTCGGAAACACCATATATTTT. As protein: CASSRDSLGNTIYF.

The V and J genes are TRBV7-3 and TRBJ2-2; a possible D gene is TRBD1 (6 bases). The V gene lost 1 base and the J gene lost 2 bases, with 8 bases spanning the gap. Germline V gives CDR1 SGHTA, CDR2 FQGTGA. The CDR3 is 15 amino acids. The CDR3 DNA reads TGTGCCAGCAGCTTAATCGGGACAAACACCGGGGAGCTGTTTTTT. This gives the protein CASSLIGTNTGELFF.

The chain combines TRBV7-9 with TRBJ2-7; 9 nucleotides match TRBD2. This CDR3 is 13 amino acids long. The V segment lost 4 bases and the J segment 7 bases; nucleotides outside the gene matches: 5. The germline CDR1 and CDR2 sequences are SEHNR and FQNEAQ (reference sequence). CDR3 sequence (DNA): TGTGCCAGCAGCTGGAATAGCGGGAGAGAGCAGTACTTC. This codes for CASSWNSGREQYF.

This rearrangement joins TRBV6-5 to TRBJ2-5; possibly TRBD2 for D (6 bases). The germline V and J ends were trimmed by 6 bases and 1 base, with 15 bases remaining between them. The CDR3 sequence is 15 residues long. The germline gives CDR1 MNHEY, CDR2 SVGAGI. The CDR3 DNA reads TGTGCCAGCAGGCCACTAGGTAGCGGCCAAGAGACCCAGTACTTC. Protein: CASRPLGSGQETQYF.

This chain joins TRBV24-1 and TRBJ2-2, with D unclear. This CDR3 region has 14 residues. Germline CDR1 reads KGHDR; CDR2 reads SFDVKD. The V gene lost 6 bases and the J gene lost 1 base, with 8 bases spanning the gap. CDR3 region: CATSTRLNTGELFF. CDR3 sequence (DNA): TGTGCCACCAGTACCCGACTGAACACCGGGGAGCTGTTTTTT.

The V gene is TRBV6-2 or TRBV6-3, the J gene TRBJ1-2; 9 bases align to TRBD1. The CDR3 runs 16 residues. Germline V gives CDR1 MNHEY, CDR2 SVGEGT. V was pared by 4 bases and J by 8 bases, with 14 bases of the junction left unmatched. The CDR3 DNA sequence: TGTGCCAGCAGTTTAACAGGGGGCGCGGCTCGAAAGGGCTACACCTTC. Translated, it gives CASSLTGGAARKGYTF.

This clone was recorded once. The chain has TRBV6-5 and TRBJ1-1; possibly TRBD1 for D (6 bases). V was shortened by 6 bases and J by 4 bases, with 15 bases between the two germline ends. Germline V CDR1 and CDR2: MNHEY, SVGAGI. The CDR3 has 14 amino acids. CDR3 in amino acids: CASRKQGLGTEAFF. As DNA, the CDR3 is TGTGCCAGCAGAAAACAGGGTCTTGGCACTGAAGCTTTCTTT.

V gene TRBV5-6 combines with J gene TRBJ2-1; D possibly corresponds to TRBD2 (6 bases). CDR1 is SGHDT, CDR2 YYEEEE, per germline. CDR3 length: 16 amino acids. V lost 0 bases and J 4 bases, leaving 14 bases between the germline ends. CDR3 DNA: TGTGCCAGCAGCTTGGGACTTGGCGCGGGATACAATGAGCAGTTCTTC. Translating gives CASSLGLGAGYNEQFF.

This clone was detected only once. V gene TRBV7-3 combines with J gene TRBJ1-6; TRBD1 might be the D (6 bases). Trimming left V 3 bases short and J 5 bases short, with 14 bases between. Germline V gene data show CDR1 as SGHTA and CDR2 as FQGTGA. The CDR3 length is 16 residues. CDR3 DNA: TGTGCCAGCAGCTTGCTAGGGGGTGGCCATAATTCACCCCTCCACTTT. Encoded protein: CASSLLGGGHNSPLHF.

The chain employs TRBV6-5 and TRBJ2-7, with TRBD1 matching 8 bases. CDR1 MNHEY and CDR2 SVGAGI come from the germline V gene. The CDR3 contains 14 residues. Trimming removed 6 bases from V and 6 bases from J; junction bases left unmatched: 10. CDR3 sequence reads: CASSLGQGLREQYF. The CDR3 coding sequence is TGTGCCAGCAGCCTCGGACAGGGTTTGCGCGAGCAGTACTTC.

The rearrangement links TRBV4-2 to TRBJ1-2, with a weak D call TRBD1 (5 bases). CDR1 is LGHNA, CDR2 YNFKEQ, per germline. The CDR3 runs to 17 residues. V gave up 0 bases and J gave up 3 bases, with 17 bases separating them. This CDR3 reads CASSQDERWGGDYGYTF. DNA of the CDR3: TGTGCCAGCAGCCAAGATGAGAGATGGGGAGGGGACTATGGCTACACCTTC.

The J gene is TRBJ1-5, the V gene TRBV12-3 or TRBV12-4; D unclear. The CDR3 runs 13 residues. Trimming removed 1 base at V and 7 bases at J, with 8 bases between. The CDR3 loop is CASSLERRQPQHF. CDR3 in DNA: TGTGCCAGCAGTTTAGAGAGACGGCAGCCCCAGCATTTT.

V gene TRBV18 combines with J gene TRBJ2-7, with 11 bases that match TRBD2. This CDR3 has 15 residues. Looked up from germline, CDR1 is KGHSH and CDR2 is LQKENI. Germline trimming cut 5 bases from V and 2 bases from J; bases unmatched to any gene: 5. The CDR3 nucleotides read TGTGCCAGCTCATTTACGACTAGCGGGACCTACGAGCAGTACTTC. Translating it yields CASSFTTSGTYEQYF.